This is a list of T cell receptor beta chains from one sample in a study of OX40 agonist ivuxolimab in advanced cancers. Clones were read by immunoSEQ multiplex PCR, and TCRdb kept only the in-frame ones, dropping some. The sample includes 40,000 or so clones, around 87% seen only once; the top ten take over 0.35%. The sequencing here drew on CD4+ or CD8+ T cells sorted from blood, taken in a trial of the OX40 agonist ivuxolimab. Receptors originate from an adult with an advanced solid tumor such as melanoma, head and neck, liver or kidney cancer. The CDR3 runs from the conserved cysteine through the conserved F or W. A D gene is named only where the DNA matches it firmly. The size of a clone is reported for some rows only, either as once, few or many, or as a class for expanded clones.

len | d_gene | j_gene | abundance | v_gene | CDR3nt | CDR3aa
16 | TRBD2 | TRBJ2-1 | . | TRBV7-2 | TGTGCCAGCAGCTTAGCCCCCGGGTCACTAGCGGGGGAGCAGTTCTTC | CASSLAPGSLAGEQFF
15 | TRBD2 | TRBJ2-5 | . | TRBV11-2 | TGTGCCAGCAGTTTTATGACTAGCGGGAAAGAGACCCAGTACTTC | CASSFMTSGKETQYF
15 | . | TRBJ2-2 | . | TRBV7-2 | TGTGCCAGCAGCTTCCATGACGCTAGGGGTGGGGAGCTGTTTTTT | CASSFHDARGGELFF
15 | . | TRBJ1-3 | . | TRBV18 | TGTGCCAGCTCGCCGGGTGCAGGGCTAGGAAACACCATATATTTT | CASSPGAGLGNTIYF
15 | . | TRBJ1-1 | . | TRBV19 | TGTGCCAGTAGCCTAGGAGACAGATGGAACACTGAAGCTTTCTTT | CASSLGDRWNTEAFF
15 | . | TRBJ1-5 | . | TRBV19 | TGTGCCAGTAGTATGTCGGGGGCCCCTGATCAGCCCCAGCATTTT | CASSMSGAPDQPQHF
13 | . | TRBJ2-5 | . | TRBV5-6 | TGTGCCAGCAAGCTTTACAGCCAAGAGACCCAGTACTTC | CASKLYSQETQYF
13 | . | TRBJ1-2 | . | TRBV2 | TGTGCCAGCAGTGTCAAGGTGGGCTATGGCTACACCTTC | CASSVKVGYGYTF
15 | . | TRBJ1-5 | . | TRBV15 | TGTGCCACCAGCAGGGCGATAGACAGAGGTCAGCCCCAGCATTTT | CATSRAIDRGQPQHF
15 | . | TRBJ2-5 | . | TRBV7-9 | TGTGCCAGCAGGCCCCCTCATAGAGTGGGGGAGACCCAGTACTTC | CASRPPHRVGETQYF
14 | . | TRBJ1-6 | once | TRBV5-5 | TGTGCCAGCAGCTTAGAGGGTCAGGATTCACCCCTCCACTTT | CASSLEGQDSPLHF
17 | . | TRBJ2-7 | . | TRBV5-1 | TGCGCCAGCAGCTTGGCCTCGGGTTCGGGGAGATCCTACGAGCAGTACTTC | CASSLASGSGRSYEQYF
14 | TRBD1 | TRBJ2-7 | . | TRBV4-1 | TGCGCCAGCCGATTCGGGACAGGGGGCGGAGAGCAGTACTTC | CASRFGTGGGEQYF
13 | . | TRBJ1-1 | few | TRBV7-8 | TGTGCCAGCAGCCGAGATGGGAGGACTGAAGCTTTCTTT | CASSRDGRTEAFF
15 | . | TRBJ2-1 | . | TRBV6-6 | TGTGCCAGCAGTTACCTACTAGCAATCTCCGGTGAGCAGTTCTTC | CASSYLLAISGEQFF
13 | . | TRBJ1-1 | . | TRBV19 | TGTGCCAGTAGTTACAACAGGGACACTGAAGCTTTCTTT | CASSYNRDTEAFF
13 | . | TRBJ2-3 | . | TRBV27 | TGTGCCAGCAGTTTAAGGGTTGGAGCCCCGGCGTATTTT | CASSLRVGAPAYF
14 | TRBD2 | TRBJ2-1 | . | TRBV25-1 | TGTGCCAGCAGCTCTAGCGGGGGAATCAATGAGCAGTTCTTC | CASSSSGGINEQFF
15 | . | TRBJ2-7 | . | TRBV4-2 | TGTGCCAGCAGCCTTCGGTACGCGGCCCCCTACGAGCAGTACTTC | CASSLRYAAPYEQYF
17 | TRBD2 | TRBJ2-5 | . | TRBV19 | TGTGCCAGTAGGGCCACGGGACTAGCGGGAGTTGGTGAGACCCAGTACTTC | CASRATGLAGVGETQYF
16 | . | TRBJ2-1 | . | TRBV7-8 | TGTGCCAGCAGCTTACCCGACAAAACCTCCTACAATGAGCAGTTCTTC | CASSLPDKTSYNEQFF
15 | TRBD2 | TRBJ2-3 | . | TRBV28 | TGTGCCAGCAGTCCAGGACTAGCGGGGACAGATACGCAGTATTTT | CASSPGLAGTDTQYF
14 | TRBD2 | TRBJ2-3 | once | TRBV6-5 | TGTGCCAGCAGCACGGGACTATTCACAGATACGCAGTATTTT | CASSTGLFTDTQYF
15 | TRBD1 | TRBJ2-1 | . | TRBV25-1 | TGTGCCAGCAGTGCAACAGGGGGCGTTTGGGATGAGCAGTTCTTC | CASSATGGVWDEQFF
14 | . | TRBJ2-5 | . | TRBV6-1 | TGTGCCAGCAGGACTAGAGGTGGGTTGGAGACCCAGTACTTC | CASRTRGGLETQYF
15 | TRBD1 | TRBJ1-1 | once | TRBV7-8 | TGTGCCAGCAGCCCCCGGACAGGGTTGAACACTGAAGCTTTCTTT | CASSPRTGLNTEAFF
15 | TRBD2 | TRBJ2-7 | . | TRBV6-5 | TGTGCCAGCAGTTACTCGCCTAGCGGGATCTACGAGCAGTACTTC | CASSYSPSGIYEQYF
14 | . | TRBJ2-3 | . | TRBV2 | TGTGCCAGCAGTTCGTGGGGCAGCACAGATACGCAGTATTTT | CASSSWGSTDTQYF
14 | . | TRBJ1-3 | . | TRBV6-6 | TGTGCCAGCAGCGGCGAAGGTAGCGGAAACACCATATATTTT | CASSGEGSGNTIYF
14 | . | TRBJ1-5 | . | TRBV7-2 | TGTGCCAGCAGCTTAGGCGGGGCGGCTCAGCCCCAGCATTTT | CASSLGGAAQPQHF
14 | TRBD1 | TRBJ1-6 | . | TRBV30 | TGTGCCTGGAGACATAGAGGGGGCGAATCACCCCTCCACTTT | CAWRHRGGESPLHF
13 | . | TRBJ1-5 | few | TRBV6-5 | TGTGCCAGCAGTAGGGATAGCAATCAGCCCCAGCATTTT | CASSRDSNQPQHF
14 | TRBD1 | TRBJ1-1 | . | TRBV18 | TGTGCCAGCTCACCTAGACAGGGGAACACTGAAGCTTTCTTT | CASSPRQGNTEAFF
14 | TRBD1 | TRBJ2-1 | once | TRBV5-1 | TGCGCCAGCACCCCGGGACAGGGAACCGATGAGCAGTTCTTC | CASTPGQGTDEQFF
13 | . | TRBJ2-1 | . | TRBV15 | TGTGCCACCTCGGTAGGCTCCTACAATGAGCAGTTCTTC | CATSVGSYNEQFF
15 | . | TRBJ2-3 | . | TRBV29-1 | TGCAGCGTCCCACCGGGCACAATAAGCACAGATACGCAGTATTTT | CSVPPGTISTDTQYF
16 | . | TRBJ2-1 | . | TRBV9 | TGTGCCAGCAGCGTAGTGTCTAGGCGCTCCTACAATGAGCAGTTCTTC | CASSVVSRRSYNEQFF
15 | . | TRBJ1-2 | . | TRBV4-2 | TGTGCCAGCAGCCAAAGGCCCGTCTCTCGACATGGCTACACCTTC | CASSQRPVSRHGYTF
17 | . | TRBJ1-1 | . | TRBV27 | TGTGCCAGCAGTTTATCGAGGCGGAGGGCCATGAACACTGAAGCTTTCTTT | CASSLSRRRAMNTEAFF
18 | . | TRBJ1-2 | . | TRBV5-4 | TGTGCCAGCAGCTTACTCCCGCCAGGGACTCAAGCTAACTATGGCTACACCTTC | CASSLLPPGTQANYGYTF
18 | TRBD1 | TRBJ2-6 | . | TRBV12-5 | TGTGCTAGTGGTCTAAGTCCCGGGACAGGGTCTGGGGCCAACGTCCTGACTTTC | CASGLSPGTGSGANVLTF
15 | TRBD1 | TRBJ2-3 | . | TRBV27 | TGTGCCAGCAGTTTCCCGGACAGGGTTGAAGATACGCAGTATTTT | CASSFPDRVEDTQYF
12 | . | TRBJ1-1 | few | TRBV4-1 | TGCGCCAGCAGCCATACATACACTGAAGCTTTCTTT | CASSHTYTEAFF
13 | . | TRBJ2-5 | . | TRBV15 | TGTGCCACCAGCAGACAGGGGCGGGAGACCCAGTACTTC | CATSRQGRETQYF
15 | . | TRBJ1-2 | . | TRBV5-1 | TGCGCCAGCAGCTTGCCACGGGCCGGCGAGTATGGCTACACCTTC | CASSLPRAGEYGYTF
17 | TRBD2 | TRBJ2-3 | . | TRBV11-2 | TGTGCCAGCAGCTTAGTGGGGGGGACTAGCGGCACAGATACGCAGTATTTT | CASSLVGGTSGTDTQYF
14 | TRBD1 | TRBJ2-7 | . | TRBV5-1 | TGCGCCAGCAGCCCGGGACAGGGGATCTACGAGCAGTACTTC | CASSPGQGIYEQYF
19 | TRBD1 | TRBJ2-6 | . | TRBV9 | TGTGCCAGCAGCCCCCAAATAGGGGACAGGGTCTCTGGGGCCAACGTCCTGACTTTC | CASSPQIGDRVSGANVLTF
16 | TRBD2 | TRBJ2-1 | . | TRBV4-2 | TGTGCCAGCATGGAGGCGGGAGGGCCTCGAGGGGGGGAGCAGTTCTTC | CASMEAGGPRGGEQFF
14 | . | TRBJ2-7 | . | TRBV7-2 | TGTGCCAGCAGCCGCCGGGACTCAGCCTACGAGCAGTACTTC | CASSRRDSAYEQYF
17 | . | TRBJ2-6 | . | TRBV19 | TGTGCCAGTAGTAAGGAGGCTACCGGCGGAGGGGCCAACGTCCTGACTTTC | CASSKEATGGGANVLTF
13 | . | TRBJ2-7 | . | TRBV5-6 | TGTGCCAGCAGTTGGGGCGGCTCCTACGAGCAGTACTTC | CASSWGGSYEQYF
14 | TRBD1 | TRBJ2-5 | once | TRBV10-3 | TGTGCCATCAGCCCGACAGGGGGACAAGAGACCCAGTACTTC | CAISPTGGQETQYF
14 | TRBD1 | TRBJ2-2 | . | TRBV7-3 | TGTGCCAGCAGCTCCCAGGGGGCGGTCGGGGAGCTGTTTTTT | CASSSQGAVGELFF
14 | TRBD1 | TRBJ1-1 | . | TRBV29-1 | TGCAGCGTGGCTGATTTGACAGGGCCGCTTGAAGCTTTCTTT | CSVADLTGPLEAFF
15 | . | TRBJ1-6 | . | TRBV6-5 | TGTGCCAGCAGCCCATCGACGGGTTATAATTCACCCCTCCACTTT | CASSPSTGYNSPLHF
16 | . | TRBJ2-7 | few | TRBV28 | TGTGCCAGCAGTTTACCTGTTGGCGGCAGGGGGGACGAGCAGTACTTC | CASSLPVGGRGDEQYF
10 | . | TRBJ2-7 | . | TRBV19 | TGTGCCAGTAGTATGTTCGAGCAGTACTTC | CASSMFEQYF
12 | . | TRBJ2-3 | . | TRBV29-1 | TGCAGCGTTGAAGAGGACTTACCTTTGCAGTATTTT | CSVEEDLPLQYF
13 | TRBD2 | TRBJ2-5 | . | TRBV10-2 | TGCGCCAGCAGCGCGGGGGGCCAAGAGACCCAGTACTTC | CASSAGGQETQYF